This TCR beta chain was retrieved from a study of response to subunit inactivated influenza vaccine (dated by TCRdb to 2016 to 2018). With regard to the full study: Deep quantitative T cell receptor repertoire profiling was used in the study to track responses to a trivalent subunit inactivated influenza vaccine.

The table lists this clonotype with a few counts. The antigen it recognizes is unknown. Base qualities are not provided; no much larger clone lies one nucleotide away. Broader findings and caveats from the paper: According to the authors, only a limited number of new T cells may be recruited by each seasonal influenza vaccination.

CDR1 and CDR2, looked up from the germline V gene, are MNHEY and SVGEGT. Taken from cysteine to phenylalanine, the CDR3 has 12 residues. The kept DNA is CDR3 alone, 36 bases in frame from the first base. A distance of 9 bases separates the germline ends of V and J, which lose 2 bases and 10 bases respectively. To prepare the library, RT-PCR was applied. Sequenced using an Illumina HiSeq 2500. In-frame beta chains were kept once TCRdb had trimmed the public reads at Q25 with fastp and called clones with MiXCR. Rows with one shared CDR3 protein collapse into an entry with the most common genes and DNA. The sample profile shows 400,000 to 550,000 distinct CDR3 sequences; about 25% of them were found once. The ten top clones hold approximately 2% of the sample.

This specimen was CD4+ T cells sorted from PBMCs, taken about 5 days after vaccination. The V and J segments used are TRBV6-2 or TRBV6-3 and TRBJ2-1; TRBD1 could be the D gene, as 6 bases match. This clonotype was sampled from a man aged 50 to 59 who received an inactivated influenza vaccine. Donor details come from another sample of the same person, matched by shared clones. At the DNA level, the sequence is TGTGCCAGCAGTTACCCTAGGGGGGAGCAGTTCTTC. Its translation is CASSYPRGEQFF.